The 24 T cell receptor beta chains below all came from one sample that was sequenced in a study of response to subunit inactivated influenza vaccine. TCRdb re-analysed the RT-PCR reads in MiXCR, keeping a single row per CDR3 protein. The sample carries 530,000 or so distinct CDR3 sequences, over 9.5% recorded once. Sequenced material: PBMCs from blood, taken on the day of vaccination. All receptors come from a man aged 45-65 years who received an inactivated influenza vaccine.

This clonotype was seen many times. The J gene is TRBJ2-7, the V gene TRBV4-2; D gene unclear. Between the trimmed V and J ends, which lost 0 bases and 3 bases, there was a span of 9 bases. There are 14 residues in the CDR3. In germline, CDR1 is LGHNA, CDR2 YNFKEQ. The CDR3 spells CASSQDIGFYEQYF. The CDR3 DNA reads as TGTGCCAGCAGCCAAGATATAGGGTTCTACGAGCAGTACTTC.

This clonotype has a handful of counts. The chain combines TRBV28 with TRBJ2-2; D gene unclear. Germline CDR1 is MDHEN and CDR2 is SYDVKM. The germline V and J ends were trimmed by 7 bases and 3 bases, with 9 bases remaining between them. CDR3 size: 13 residues. CDR3 amino acids: CASTKSDTGELFF. CDR3 bases: TGTGCCAGCACTAAGTCGGACACCGGGGAGCTGTTTTTT.

Notes on this clonotype: It may be a read error: a sequence one base away is much more abundant. This chain uses TRBV7-3 with TRBJ2-3, with D perhaps matching TRBD1 or TRBD2 (5 bases each). Germline CDR1 is SGHTA and CDR2 is FQGTGA. This CDR3 has 15 amino acids. V gave up 5 bases and J gave up 0 bases, with 12 bases separating them. CDR3 sequence reads: CASSRGRTSTDTQYF. CDR3 sequence (DNA): TGTGCCAGCAGCCGGGGCAGAACTAGCACAGATACGCAGTATTTT.

The rearrangement joins TRBV7-2 to TRBJ2-3, with TRBD2 matching 11 bases. Germline V CDR1 and CDR2: SGHTA, FQGNSA. This CDR3 is 18 amino acids long. Trimming removed 0 bases from V and 1 base from J; junction bases left unmatched: 6. For the CDR3, the DNA is TGTGCCAGCAGCTTAGCTAGCGGGAGGGCCGGGGGCACAGATACGCAGTATTTT. It yields the protein CASSLASGRAGGTDTQYF.

The sample holds many counts of this clonotype. CDR3: CASSFSSRGGGRSDTQYF. The CDR3, as DNA: TGTGCCAGCAGCTTTTCCTCACGGGGCGGGGGGCGGTCAGATACGCAGTATTTT. The V gene is TRBV7-8, the J gene TRBJ2-3; 8 bases are shared with TRBD2. The V gene's germline CDR1 is SGHVS and CDR2 FQNEAQ. The trim removed 3 bases at V and 4 bases at J, leaving 15 bases unmatched. The CDR3 contains 18 residues.

The chain links TRBV3-1 to TRBJ2-2; no clear D gene. This CDR3 is built from 15 residues. Germline values: CDR1 LGHDT, CDR2 YNNKEL (reference sequence). With 10 bases removed from V and 6 bases from J, the gap between germline ends came to 21 bases. The CDR3 coding sequence is TGTGCCACCTCCCCCCGGGCCCCCCCAGCCGGGGAGCTGTTTTTT. The encoded protein is CATSPRAPPAGELFF. The whole variable domain, filled in from reference TRBV3-1 and TRBJ2-2, reads DTAVSQTPKYLVTQMGNDKSIKCEQNLGHDTMYWYKQDSKKFLKIMFSYNNKELIINETVPNRFSPKSPDKAHLNLHINSLELGDSAVYFCATSPRAPPAGELFFGEGSRLTVL.

This clonotype was observed a few times. The chain joins TRBV27 to TRBJ2-5; 7 bases are shared with TRBD1. The CDR3 totals 14 residues. Losses at the gene ends were 4 bases for V and 5 bases for J; bases not matched to a gene: 7. The germline V gene encodes CDR1 MNHEY and CDR2 SMNVEV (reference sequence). DNA of the CDR3: TGTGCCAGCAGTTCGACAGGGAGTGATGAGACCCAGTACTTC. Protein sequence: CASSSTGSDETQYF.

This clonotype was detected a few times. V and J are TRBV7-2 and TRBJ2-2; D is possibly TRBD1 (5 bases). The CDR3 consists of 14 residues. Germline V gives CDR1 SGHTA, CDR2 FQGNSA. V was shortened by 5 bases and J by 7 bases, with 14 bases between the two germline ends. CDR3: CASSVTRVVGELFF. The CDR3 region has the DNA TGTGCCAGCAGCGTGACCAGGGTTGTCGGGGAGCTGTTTTTT. Using reference TRBV7-2 and TRBJ2-2 for the parts outside the CDR3, the full variable domain is GAGVSQSPSNKVTEKGKDVELRCDPISGHTALYWYRQSLGQGLEFLIYFQGNSAPDKSGLPSDRFSAERTGGSVSTLTIQRTQQEDSAVYLCASSVTRVVGELFFGEGSRLTVL.

The genes are TRBV20-1 and TRBJ2-1, with 14 nucleotides matching TRBD2. Germline V gives CDR1 DFQATT, CDR2 SNEGSKA (reference sequence). Trimming took 6 bases from V and 7 from J; bases not matched to a gene: 5. The CDR3 has 14 residues. The DNA for the CDR3 is TGCAGTGCGTCGGGACTAGCGGGAGCGAATGAGCAGTTCTTC. Amino acids: CSASGLAGANEQFF.

V usage is TRBV6-2 or TRBV6-3 and J usage is TRBJ2-1, with D tentatively TRBD1 (6 bases). With 6 bases removed from V and 4 bases from J, the gap between germline ends came to 25 bases. The length of the CDR3 is 18 residues. Looked up from germline, CDR1 is MNHEY and CDR2 is SVGEGT. The CDR3 loop is CASSTGQGWSVRYNEQFF. The CDR3 coding sequence is TGTGCCAGCAGCACGGGACAAGGTTGGAGTGTCAGGTACAATGAGCAGTTCTTC.

The V call is TRBV6-5, the J call TRBJ1-6, with D possibly being TRBD1 (6 bases). CDR3 length: 16 residues. Deletions cut 7 bases from V and 2 bases from J, with 15 bases between. Germline CDR1 reads MNHEY; CDR2 reads SVGAGI. The CDR3 nucleotides are TGTGCCAGCACTTCACAGGGAAACGCCTATAATTCACCCCTCCACTTT. Translated, it gives CASTSQGNAYNSPLHF.

This clonotype came up many times. This chain connects TRBV12-3 or TRBV12-4 to TRBJ1-2; D is unresolved. CDR3 length: 13 residues. V was trimmed by 5 bases and J by 5 bases, leaving 12 bases between them. CDR3 sequence: CASSAPLRYGYTF. As DNA, the CDR3 is TGTGCCAGCAGTGCCCCGTTGAGGTATGGCTACACCTTC.

In its sample, this clonotype was seen many times. The chain is built from TRBV12-3 or TRBV12-4 and TRBJ2-1; 7 bases agree with TRBD2. V lost 5 bases and J lost 13; bases outside the gene matches: 8. The CDR3 runs 12 residues. The CDR3 reads CASSGLDLFQFF. The CDR3 nucleotides are TGTGCCAGCAGTGGACTAGACTTGTTCCAGTTCTTC.

For this clonotype: Being one base from a much bigger clone, this may be a read error. V usage is TRBV24-1 and J usage is TRBJ2-3; a possible D gene is TRBD2 (6 bases). The V gene's germline CDR1 is KGHDR and CDR2 SFDVKD. Trimming pared 9 bases from V and 2 bases from J, leaving 20 bases between. The CDR3 loop spans 16 amino acids. CDR3 DNA: TGTGCCACCGGAGGGAGAGGACTATCGGACACAGATACGCAGTATTTT. Translating gives CATGGRGLSDTDTQYF.

In its sample, this clonotype was seen many times. V is TRBV7-2 and J is TRBJ1-4; D perhaps matches TRBD1 (6 bases). The length of the CDR3 is 14 residues. Trimming removed 4 bases at V and 5 bases at J, with 11 bases between. Germline V gives CDR1 SGHTA, CDR2 FQGNSA. The CDR3 DNA reads as TGTGCCAGCAGCTCCGGACAGAGAAATGAAAAACTGTTTTTT. This gives the protein CASSSGQRNEKLFF.

This clonotype was detected many times. The J gene is TRBJ2-7, the V gene TRBV7-2; 10 bases match TRBD1. Per germline, CDR1 SGHTA and CDR2 FQGNSA. The CDR3 has 13 residues. The V gene end was trimmed by 3 bases and the J gene end by 5 bases; junction bases not matched to a gene: 1. DNA for the CDR3: TGTGCCAGCAGCTTTGACAGGGGGCACGAGCAGTACTTC. It specifies CASSFDRGHEQYF.

A word on this clonotype: At one end, the junction sequence differs from germline, possibly due to a read error. V usage is TRBV7-9 and J usage is TRBJ2-2; D not resolved. Germline V gene lookup returns CDR1 SEHNR and CDR2 FQNEAQ (reference sequence). The CDR3 runs to 15 residues. CDR3 region: CASSLFRMRTGELFF. The CDR3 DNA follows: TGTGCTAGCAGCTTATTTAGGATGCGGACCGGGGAGCTGTTTTTT.

This chain links TRBV6-2 or TRBV6-3 with TRBJ2-7; D is unresolved. Germline values: CDR1 MNHEY, CDR2 SVGEGT. The V end lost 4 bases, the J end lost 7 bases, and 11 bases lay between the germline ends. This CDR3 is 12 amino acids long. The CDR3 nucleotides read TGTGCCAGCAGTTCAGGTGGAATTGAGCAGTACTTC. It is translated as CASSSGGIEQYF.

This clonotype was recorded many times. CDR3 residues: CAGSRDRGNEQFF. The CDR3 bases are TGTGCCGGGAGCCGGGACAGAGGCAATGAGCAGTTCTTC. The chain joins TRBV12-3 or TRBV12-4 to TRBJ2-1; TRBD1 aligns across 7 bases. The CDR3 is 13 residues long. V lost 11 bases, J lost 6 bases, and 10 bases stayed unmatched.

The CDR3 sequence is CASSLNVRVLAKNIQYF. The CDR3 DNA reads as TGTGCCAGCAGCTTAAATGTCCGAGTTCTAGCCAAAAACATTCAGTACTTC. The chain has TRBV7-8 and TRBJ2-4; no firm D call. V lost 2 bases and J lost 0, with 14 bases in between. CDR3 length: 17 amino acids. The germline V gene has CDR1 SGHVS and CDR2 FQNEAQ.

Concerning this clonotype itself: This may be a read error, as it is one base from a much larger clone. This chain joins TRBV6-1 and TRBJ2-2; a weak D match, TRBD1 (5 bases). The CDR3 length is 15 residues. The V end lost 8 bases, the J end lost 7 bases, and 20 bases lay between the germline ends. Germline assignment: CDR1 MNHNS and CDR2 SASEGT. CDR3 bases: TGTGCCAGCGGGGCGGCTAGTCACTCGGTCGGGGAGCTGTTTTTT. Amino acids: CASGAASHSVGELFF.

This clonotype was seen more than once but under ten times. As DNA, the CDR3 is TGTGCCAGTTTAGCAGGGTGGGGCTCCTACGAGCAGTACTTC. The encoded protein is CASLAGWGSYEQYF. The chain has TRBV11-2 and TRBJ2-7; TRBD1 is a possible D gene (5 bases). The germline CDR1 and CDR2 sequences are SGHAT and FQNNGV. The V and J ends lost 9 bases and 0 bases respectively, with 15 bases between them. This CDR3 spans 14 amino acids.

The chain recombines TRBV5-5 with TRBJ2-7; 9 nucleotides align to TRBD2. V lost 4 bases to trimming and J lost 4 bases; unmatched junction nucleotides: 9. Germline V gene sequence: CDR1 SGHKS, CDR2 YYEKEE (reference sequence). The CDR3 is 15 amino acids. This CDR3 is CASSHGTSRIYEQYF. CDR3 coding DNA: TGTGCCAGCAGCCACGGGACTAGCCGAATATACGAGCAGTACTTC.

The rearrangement links TRBV11-3 to TRBJ2-3, with D tentatively TRBD2 (6 bases). The length of the CDR3 is 17 residues. Between the trimmed V and J ends, which lost 1 base and 4 bases, there was a span of 18 bases. Per germline, CDR1 SGHNT and CDR2 YENEEA. The CDR3 nucleotides read TGTGCCAGCAGCTTAGGAGTTAGCGGAGCCCTGGCAGATACGCAGTATTTT. Translating gives CASSLGVSGALADTQYF.